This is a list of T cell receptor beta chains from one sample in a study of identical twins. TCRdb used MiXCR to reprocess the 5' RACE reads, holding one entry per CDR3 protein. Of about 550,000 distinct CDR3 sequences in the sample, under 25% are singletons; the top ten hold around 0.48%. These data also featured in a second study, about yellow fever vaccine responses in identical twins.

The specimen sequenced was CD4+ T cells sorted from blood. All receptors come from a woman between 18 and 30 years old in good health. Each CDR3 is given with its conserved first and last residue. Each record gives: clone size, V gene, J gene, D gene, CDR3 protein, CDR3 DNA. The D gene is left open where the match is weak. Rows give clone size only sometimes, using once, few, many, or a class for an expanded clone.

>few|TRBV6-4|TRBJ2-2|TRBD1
CASSDSGTGNTGELFF
TGTGCCAGCAGTGACTCGGGGACAGGGAACACCGGGGAGCTGTTTTTT
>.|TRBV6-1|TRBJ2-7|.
CASSEDAIYEQYF
TGTGCCAGCAGTGAAGACGCGATCTACGAGCAGTACTTC
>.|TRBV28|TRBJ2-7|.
CASSPPAGHSYEQYF
TGTGCCAGCAGTCCCCCGGCGGGACACTCCTACGAGCAGTACTTC
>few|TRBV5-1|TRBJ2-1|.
CASSSFYLVPNPNEQFF
TGCGCCAGCAGCTCCTTTTACCTAGTTCCCAATCCCAATGAGCAGTTCTTC
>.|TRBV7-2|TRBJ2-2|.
CASSWKANANTGELFF
TGTGCCAGCAGCTGGAAAGCGAACGCGAACACCGGGGAGCTGTTTTTT
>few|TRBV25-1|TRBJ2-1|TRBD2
CASSELVSNSGVEQFF
TGTGCCAGCAGTGAATTAGTCTCGAATAGCGGGGTTGAGCAGTTCTTC
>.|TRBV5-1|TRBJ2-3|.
CASRNRDRADTQYF
TGCGCCAGCAGAAACAGGGATAGGGCAGATACGCAGTATTTT
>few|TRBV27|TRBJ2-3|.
CASSLVYSDTQYF
TGTGCCAGCAGTTTGGTGTATTCCGATACGCAGTATTTT
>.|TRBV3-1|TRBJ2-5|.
CASSQVFRIGETQYF
TGTGCCAGCAGCCAAGTTTTCAGGATCGGAGAGACCCAGTACTTC
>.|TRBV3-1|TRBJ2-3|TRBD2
CASSPFALAGADTQYF
TGTGCCAGCAGCCCATTCGCTCTAGCGGGAGCAGATACGCAGTATTTT
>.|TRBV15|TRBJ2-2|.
CATSRDPAGLTGTGELFF
TGTGCCACCAGCAGAGATCCGGCGGGCCTCACGGGAACCGGGGAGCTGTTTTTT
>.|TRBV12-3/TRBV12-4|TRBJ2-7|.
CASSFDRAGYEQYF
TGTGCCAGCAGTTTCGACAGGGCGGGGTACGAGCAGTACTTC
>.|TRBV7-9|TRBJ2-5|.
CASSLGLVETQYF
TGTGCCAGCAGCTTAGGTTTGGTTGAGACCCAGTACTTC
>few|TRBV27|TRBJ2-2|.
CASGALWTALTGELFF
TGTGCCAGCGGGGCGCTTTGGACAGCCCTCACCGGGGAGCTGTTTTTT
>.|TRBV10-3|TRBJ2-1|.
CAISPRSRDEQFF
TGTGCCATCAGCCCAAGGAGTCGGGATGAGCAGTTCTTC
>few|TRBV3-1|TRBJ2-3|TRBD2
CASSHLLAGGSTDTQYF
TGTGCCAGCAGCCACCTACTAGCGGGAGGGAGCACAGATACGCAGTATTTT
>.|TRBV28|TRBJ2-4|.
CASSLAELNIQYF
TGTGCCAGCAGTTTAGCGGAACTTAACATTCAGTACTTC
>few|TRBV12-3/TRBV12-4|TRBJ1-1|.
CASSYSSTVRNTEAFF
TGTGCCAGCAGTTATAGTTCTACGGTCCGGAACACTGAAGCTTTCTTT
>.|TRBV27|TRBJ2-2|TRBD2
CASSSSSGGAGELFF
TGTGCCAGCAGTTCCTCTAGCGGGGGGGCCGGGGAGCTGTTTTTT
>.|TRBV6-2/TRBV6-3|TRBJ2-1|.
CASTPDLTLHNEQFF
TGTGCCAGCACCCCGGACCTGACCCTTCACAATGAGCAGTTCTTC
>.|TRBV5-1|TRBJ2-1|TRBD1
CASSLGTGGDEQFF
TGCGCCAGCAGCTTAGGGACAGGGGGCGATGAGCAGTTCTTC
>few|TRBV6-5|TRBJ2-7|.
CASSYQTSIYEQYF
TGTGCCAGCAGTTACCAGACTAGTATCTACGAGCAGTACTTC
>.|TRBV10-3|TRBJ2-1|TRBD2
CAIREPLAGTVNEQFF
TGTGCCATCAGAGAACCCCTAGCGGGAACTGTAAATGAGCAGTTCTTC
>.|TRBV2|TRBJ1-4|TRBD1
CASSSRTGNEKLFF
TGTGCCAGCAGTTCACGGACAGGGAATGAAAAACTGTTTTTT